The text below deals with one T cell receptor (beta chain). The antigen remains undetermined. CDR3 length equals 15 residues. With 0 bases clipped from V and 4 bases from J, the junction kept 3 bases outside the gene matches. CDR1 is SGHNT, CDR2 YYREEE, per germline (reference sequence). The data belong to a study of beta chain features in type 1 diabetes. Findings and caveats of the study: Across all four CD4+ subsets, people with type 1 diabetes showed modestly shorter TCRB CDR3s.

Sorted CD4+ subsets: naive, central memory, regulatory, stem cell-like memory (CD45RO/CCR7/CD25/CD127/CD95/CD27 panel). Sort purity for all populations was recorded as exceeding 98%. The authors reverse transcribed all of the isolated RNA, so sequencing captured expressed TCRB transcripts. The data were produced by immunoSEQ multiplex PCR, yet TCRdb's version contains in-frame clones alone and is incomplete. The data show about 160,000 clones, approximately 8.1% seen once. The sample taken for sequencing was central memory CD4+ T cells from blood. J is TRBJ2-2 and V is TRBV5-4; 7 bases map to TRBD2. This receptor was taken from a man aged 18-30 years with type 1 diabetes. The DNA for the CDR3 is TGTGCCAGCAGCTTGGACGGGAGGAGCACCGGGGAGCTGTTTTTT. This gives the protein CASSLDGRSTGELFF.